This T cell receptor beta chain stems from a study of monozygotic twins with inflammatory bowel disease. General study points: IBD patients shared fewer clonotypes with other individuals than healthy twins, especially patients with disease activity signs. Since immunosuppressive treatments differed, patient repertoires may have gained added variability.

On this clonotype: Antigen: not known.

TCRdb reprocessed the 5' RACE reads and keeps a single row for each CDR3 protein, giving no DNA. The sample table includes about 380,000 distinct CDR3 sequences. CDR1 GTSNPN and CDR2 SVGIG come from the germline V gene (reference sequence). The CDR3 has 16 amino acids. The receptor was isolated from a human donor with ulcerative colitis or Crohn's disease, or a healthy co-twin of an affected twin (not recorded which). Sequencing was performed on blood. The V call is TRBV30, the J call TRBJ2-3; no DNA is available, so the TRBD2 call from TCRdb remains unchecked. CDR3 protein: CAWRRGTSVHTDTQYF.